Sequencing of this T cell receptor beta chain was carried out in a study of T cells after yellow fever vaccination. Study results and limitations: A limited proportion of clonotypes was detected within both the CD4 and CD8 compartments. Among primary-vaccination clones, most reappeared after the booster, at about 95% for CD4 and approximately 90% for CD8. Sorted repertoires could include abundant contaminating clonotypes from bulk cells.

This clonotype was detected many times. Its specificity is unknown. Trimming took 2 bases from V and 2 from J; bases not matched to a gene: 3. The CDR3 sequence is 15 residues long. The germline V gene encodes CDR1 SGDLS and CDR2 YYNGEE. In making TCR cDNA, 5'RACE template switching added a universal primer site and UMIs to it. One entry per CDR3 protein, called by TCRdb with MiXCR from the 5' RACE reads. The sample carries 500,000 to 550,000 distinct CDR3 sequences, 21% recorded once. The sequencing here drew on PBMCs, taken approximately 20 days after the first yellow fever vaccination. The J gene is TRBJ2-1, the V gene TRBV9; 8 bases align to TRBD2. This sequence originates from a man between 18 and 35 years old who received the YFV17D yellow fever vaccine. In nucleotides, the CDR3 is TGTGCCAGCAGCGTCTATAGCGGGGCCTACAATGAGCAGTTCTTC. Its translation is CASSVYSGAYNEQFF.